This passage covers 26 T cell receptor beta chains from one sample sequenced in a study of blood T cell repertoires in COVID-19 (TCRdb year 2020). Libraries were prepared through the immunoSEQ multiplex PCR assay. TCRdb retrieved this table from immuneACCESS and kept in-frame rearrangements only. Not all clones are present; in checked studies, unresolved V genes account for under half, and no reason is known for the remainder. The sample data list 200,000 to 250,000 clones, and approximately 90% of these were observed just once. The ten largest clones represent about 0.95% of the sample. Sample: PBMCs or T cells enriched from blood (not recorded which). These receptors all stem from a man aged 45-65 years who had been exposed to COVID-19.

The chain links TRBV24-1 to TRBJ2-2, with 10 bases aligning to TRBD1. The CDR3 contains 15 residues. CDR1 is KGHDR, CDR2 SFDVKD, per germline. J lost 5 bases, V lost 2 bases, and 1 base had no gene match. This CDR3 reads CATSDSGQGTGELFF. As DNA, the CDR3 is TGTGCCACCAGTGATTCGGGACAGGGGACCGGGGAGCTGTTTTTT.

This chain connects TRBV5-4 to TRBJ1-2, with D possibly being TRBD1 (5 bases). Deletions cut 0 bases from V and 4 bases from J, with 13 bases between. Looked up from germline, CDR1 is SGHNT and CDR2 is YYREEE (reference sequence). This CDR3 is 15 amino acids long. Here the CDR3 DNA reads TGTGCCAGCAGCTTGGAGGCAGGGAAGAGCTATGGCTACACCTTC. Translated, it gives CASSLEAGKSYGYTF.

The V gene is TRBV5-1, the J gene TRBJ2-5, with 9 bases identical to TRBD1. Germline V CDR1 and CDR2: SGHRS, YFSETQ. V was pared by 5 bases and J by 1 base, with 6 bases of the junction left unmatched. This CDR3 region has 15 residues. This CDR3 is CASSLLQGAQETQYF. The DNA of the CDR3 is TGCGCCAGCAGTTTGCTACAGGGGGCCCAAGAGACCCAGTACTTC. The entire variable domain, with the rest obtained from reference TRBV5-1 and TRBJ2-5, is as follows: KAGVTQTPRYLIKTRGQQVTLSCSPISGHRSVSWYQQTPGQGLQFLFEYFSETQRNKGNFPGRFSGRQFSNSRSEMNVSTLELGDSALYLCASSLLQGAQETQYFGPGTRLLVL.

This clone has just one count. This chain uses TRBV15 with TRBJ2-2; 7 positions agree with TRBD1. Trimming removed 3 bases from V and 4 bases from J; junction bases left unmatched: 5. CDR1 is LNHNV, CDR2 YYDKDF, per germline (reference sequence). The CDR3 is 15 amino acids. The CDR3 loop is CATSRNRGGTGELFF. For the CDR3, the DNA is TGTGCCACCAGCAGGAACAGGGGCGGCACCGGGGAGCTGTTTTTT.

This clone was counted once. The chain recombines TRBV6-5 with TRBJ2-7, with D possibly being TRBD2 (5 bases). The germline V gene has CDR1 MNHEY and CDR2 SVGAGI. The V and J ends lost 8 bases and 6 bases respectively, with 14 bases between them. This CDR3 contains 12 residues. The CDR3 is CASARVAGEQYV. The DNA for the CDR3 is TGTGCCAGCGCGCGGGTTGCGGGCGAGCAGTACGTC.

In this sample, this clone turned up once. The J gene is TRBJ1-6, the V gene TRBV5-1; D is unclear. The V and J ends lost 1 base and 9 bases respectively, with 11 bases between them. CDR3 size: 14 residues. The germline V gene encodes CDR1 SGHRS and CDR2 YFSETQ. CDR3 nucleotides: TGCGCCAGCAGCTTGAAGGGAGAGGGTTCACCCCTCCACTTT. Encoded protein: CASSLKGEGSPLHF.

The chain employs TRBV12-3 or TRBV12-4 and TRBJ1-1; no clear D. The CDR3 consists of 12 residues. Trimming left V 5 bases short and J 7 bases short, with 11 bases between. The CDR3 DNA follows: TGTGCCAGCAGTCCCGAGGGTTTTGAAGCTTTCTTT. It is translated as CASSPEGFEAFF.

The chain is built from TRBV5-1 and TRBJ2-3; 7 bases match TRBD1. Germline values: CDR1 SGHRS, CDR2 YFSETQ. V was clipped by 2 bases and J by 2 bases; unmatched bases: 8. The CDR3 runs to 16 residues. CDR3 DNA: TGCGCCAGCAGCTTCAACAGGGGTATGAACACAGATACGCAGTATTTT. Protein product: CASSFNRGMNTDTQYF.

The chain couples TRBV4-2 to TRBJ1-1; 7 nucleotides agree with TRBD1. The CDR3 is 18 residues long. Germline CDR1 LGHNA, CDR2 YNFKEQ. Trimming cost V 3 bases and J 3 bases; bases outside gene matches: 16. CDR3 nucleotides: TGTGCCAGCAGCCACGCGGACAGGTTGGGCTATAGGGACACTGAAGCTTTCTTT. The encoded protein is CASSHADRLGYRDTEAFF.

V gene TRBV29-1 combines with J gene TRBJ1-6; 7 bases are shared with TRBD1. The V and J ends lost 7 bases and 8 bases, in that order; junction bases with no gene match: 8. Germline lookup yields CDR1 SQVTM and CDR2 ANQGSEA. There are 13 residues in the CDR3. The CDR3 region has the DNA TGCAGCGCCGGGACAGAGGAGGATTCACCCCTCCACTTT. Translation gives CSAGTEEDSPLHF.

The rearrangement joins TRBV21-1 to TRBJ2-7; the D call of TRBD1 is as the table states it, not checked on the DNA. TRBV21-1 is recorded as a pseudogene. This CDR3 spans 14 amino acids. The CDR3 region is CASSMTGSSVEQYV. CDR3 DNA: TGTGCCAGCAGCATGACAGGTTCCAGTGTCGAGCAGTACGTC.

The CDR3 is CASIFSRGQGAYHGYTF. CDR3 coding DNA: TGTGCCAGCATTTTCTCCCGGGGACAGGGGGCGTACCATGGCTACACCTTC. The chain couples TRBV28 to TRBJ1-2; 12 nucleotides agree with TRBD1. Trimming removed 7 bases from V and 6 bases from J; junction bases left unmatched: 15. Germline CDR1 MDHEN, CDR2 SYDVKM. The CDR3 has 17 residues.

The V gene is TRBV2, the J gene TRBJ1-3, with TRBD1 matching 8 bases. J was trimmed by 1 base and V by 5 bases; bases with no gene match: 7. CDR3 length: 16 residues. Germline values: CDR1 SNHLY, CDR2 FYNNEI. CDR3 DNA: TGTGCCAGCAGTAACCCGGGACAGGCTTCTGGAAACACCATATATTTT. As protein: CASSNPGQASGNTIYF.

This clone was detected once. The chain carries TRBV5-1 and TRBJ1-1; TRBD1 might be the D (5 bases). The germline gives CDR1 SGHRS, CDR2 YFSETQ. The V end was cut by 2 bases, the J end by 0 bases, with 11 bases between. The CDR3 loop spans 15 amino acids. For the CDR3, the DNA is TGCGCCAGCAGCTTTCAGGGATTCATGAACACTGAAGCTTTCTTT. It codes for CASSFQGFMNTEAFF.

This chain connects TRBV7-8 to TRBJ1-5; tentatively, D is TRBD1 (5 bases). V gave up 2 bases and J gave up 5 bases, with 10 bases separating them. CDR3 size: 14 residues. Germline loops: CDR1 SGHVS, CDR2 FQNEAQ. The CDR3 loop is CASSLYRGDQPQHF. CDR3 nucleotide sequence: TGTGCCAGCAGCTTATACCGGGGGGATCAGCCCCAGCATTTT.

Only one count was recorded for this clone. V gene TRBV19 combines with J gene TRBJ1-2, with D maybe TRBD1 (6 bases). Germline V gives CDR1 LNHDA, CDR2 SQIVND (reference sequence). The CDR3 covers 15 residues. V lost 7 bases and J lost 3, with 18 bases in between. The CDR3 here is CASNVRTASHYGYTF. In nucleotides, the CDR3 is TGTGCCAGTAACGTCAGGACAGCTTCACACTATGGCTACACCTTC.

The rearrangement links TRBV5-1 to TRBJ2-7; 9 bases map to TRBD1. Germline trimming cut 0 bases from V and 6 bases from J; bases unmatched to any gene: 7. The CDR3 covers 15 residues. Germline lookup yields CDR1 SGHRS and CDR2 YFSETQ. DNA for the CDR3: TGCGCCAGCAGCTTGGGCGGACAGGGGTCTCGCGAGCAGTACTTC. Translated, it gives CASSLGGQGSREQYF.

This chain connects TRBV7-2 to TRBJ1-1; D is undetermined. Germline CDR1 reads SGHTA; CDR2 reads FQGNSA. The CDR3 loop spans 14 amino acids. Deletions cut 0 bases from V and 4 bases from J, with 9 bases between. The CDR3 is CASSLATGLTEAFF. DNA of the CDR3: TGTGCCAGCAGCTTAGCAACCGGACTCACTGAAGCTTTCTTT. Full variable domain (missing parts from reference TRBV7-2 and TRBJ1-1): GAGVSQSPSNKVTEKGKDVELRCDPISGHTALYWYRQSLGQGLEFLIYFQGNSAPDKSGLPSDRFSAERTGGSVSTLTIQRTQQEDSAVYLCASSLATGLTEAFFGQGTRLTVV.

This clone has just one count. The J gene is TRBJ1-2, the V gene TRBV30; D not certain. From germline, CDR1 is GTSNPN and CDR2 SVGIG (reference sequence). CDR3 length: 15 amino acids. Trimming cost V 4 bases and J 1 base, with 16 bases left between them. The CDR3 DNA follows: TGTGCCTGGACGCCACTTGGGCAGTTTAACTATGGCTACACCTTC. Translated: CAWTPLGQFNYGYTF.

The chain employs TRBV5-1 and TRBJ2-3, with D maybe TRBD2 (5 bases). V lost 0 bases and J 0 bases, leaving 11 bases between the germline ends. Germline V gene data show CDR1 as SGHRS and CDR2 as YFSETQ. This CDR3 comprises 16 residues. This CDR3 reads CASSLAVTGSTDTQYF. DNA of the CDR3: TGCGCCAGCAGCTTGGCCGTGACGGGGAGCACAGATACGCAGTATTTT.

V gene TRBV5-1 combines with J gene TRBJ1-6; D may be TRBD1 (6 bases). CDR3 length: 18 amino acids. The germline gives CDR1 SGHRS, CDR2 YFSETQ. Trimming left V 1 base short and J 9 bases short, with 23 bases between. CDR3 bases: TGCGCCAGCAGCTTGTTCCTAGGGGGAAATCGGGATAGTTCACCCCTCCACTTT. Translation gives CASSLFLGGNRDSSPLHF.

The chain links TRBV11-3 to TRBJ2-5; TRBD2 aligns across 10 bases. Germline V gene sequence: CDR1 SGHNT, CDR2 YENEEA. The CDR3 covers 15 residues. V gave up 5 bases and J gave up 2 bases; unmatched junction bases: 5. CDR3 sequence: CASSPKRGGQETQYF. The CDR3 DNA reads as TGTGCCAGCAGCCCCAAGCGGGGGGGACAAGAGACCCAGTACTTC.

The table lists this clone with a few counts. V usage is TRBV11-1 and J usage is TRBJ1-1; perhaps TRBD1 as D (6 bases). Germline V gene sequence: CDR1 SGHAT, CDR2 FQDESV (reference sequence). CDR3 length: 16 residues. Deletions cut 1 base from V and 0 bases from J, with 12 bases between. As DNA, the CDR3 is TGTGCCAGCAGCTTAGACCAATGGGGGCTGAACACTGAAGCTTTCTTT. As protein: CASSLDQWGLNTEAFF.

The CDR3 nucleotides read TGCGCCAGCAGCTGGAGAAGTCTAGCAGATACGCAGTATTTT. Protein: CASSWRSLADTQYF. The rearrangement uses TRBV5-1 and TRBJ2-3; D unresolved. Germline V lookup: CDR1 SGHRS, CDR2 YFSETQ. V dropped 3 bases and J dropped 4 bases, with 12 bases sitting between them. This CDR3 has 14 amino acids.

The CDR3, as DNA: TGTGCCAGCAGCAGTCCGTCTCCGGGGCCCCAGCATTTT. Its translation is CASSSPSPGPQHF. The chain joins TRBV28 to TRBJ1-5; D gene unclear. V was shortened by 6 bases and J by 9 bases, with 15 bases between the two germline ends. Germline V gene sequence: CDR1 MDHEN, CDR2 SYDVKM. The CDR3 sequence is 13 residues long.

This clone was recorded only once. In nucleotides, the CDR3 is TGTGCCAGCAGAACTAGCGGGGAGTCAGATACGCAGTATTTT. This sequence encodes CASRTSGESDTQYF. This rearrangement joins TRBV7-9 to TRBJ2-3; 10 bases line up with TRBD2. Unmatched junction bases numbered 4, after V lost 6 bases and J lost 4 bases. This CDR3 comprises 14 residues. Germline V gene lookup returns CDR1 SEHNR and CDR2 FQNEAQ (reference sequence).